Included here is one T cell receptor beta chain sequence, with context. This specimen belongs to a study of blood T cell repertoires in COVID-19. CDR1 SGHVS and CDR2 FNYEAQ come from the germline V gene. V was pared by 5 bases and J by 1 base, with 19 bases of the junction left unmatched. The CDR3 has 19 residues. Here immunoSEQ multiplex PCR was the method, and the copy in TCRdb shows in-frame clones only, minus some. The data contain 210,000 or so clones, approximately 85% of them singletons. This TCR came from a man aged 45 to 65 with COVID-19, enrolled during active disease. V gene TRBV7-6 combines with J gene TRBJ1-1, with 7 bases aligning to TRBD1. The sequenced material came from peripheral blood. The chain's CDR3 is CASSPPLRGPGFSNTEAFF. The CDR3 DNA reads TGTGCCAGCAGCCCCCCCCTGAGGGGGCCGGGGTTCTCGAACACTGAAGCTTTCTTT.